This T cell receptor beta chain is from a study of T cells in Graves' hyperthyroidism and ophthalmopathy. Study summary: Sampling of peripheral blood happened at initial diagnosis, prior to any treatment. Study-wide findings and caveats: Most thyroid clonotypes expanded above 0.001 appeared in blood too. Ophthalmopathy onset followed model prediction by a median about six months.

The study based diagnoses on clinical symptoms, serum thyroxine and TRAb, thyroid ultrasound and orbital computed tomography. Amplified TCR beta CDR3 regions derived from RNA transcripts. The HTBI primer set drove a first-round RT-PCR of the TCR CDR3. TCRdb processed the multiplex PCR reads anew with MiXCR; each CDR3 protein has one entry. The sample includes 350,000 to 400,000 distinct CDR3 sequences, about 18% of them seen just once. Notes on this clonotype: Antigen unknown. At one of its ends the junction is not consistent with the germline gene, which may arise from a read error.

Material: blood. This receptor was identified in a man between 18 and 35 years old with Graves' ophthalmopathy.

The CDR3 here is CASSLTQNTKAFF. Here the CDR3 DNA reads TGCGCCAGCAGCTTGACGCAAAACACTAAAGCTTTCTTT. The rearrangement joins TRBV5-1 to TRBJ1-1; D unresolved. This CDR3 comprises 13 residues. Per germline, CDR1 SGHRS and CDR2 YFSETQ. The full variable domain, in which reference TRBV5-1 and TRBJ1-1 provide the parts outside the CDR3, is KAGVTQTPRYLIKTRGQQVTLSCSPISGHRSVSWYQQTPGQGLQFLFEYFSETQRNKGNFPGRFSGRQFSNSRSEMNVSTLELGDSALYLCASSLTQNTKAFFGQGTRLTVV.